Presented here are 21 T cell receptor beta chains from one specimen sequenced in a study of neurological immune-mediated disorders. Described time point: longitudinal time-point 3. TCRdb independently ran MiXCR on the 5' RACE reads; one entry per CDR3 protein. The sample carries 45,000 to 60,000 distinct CDR3 sequences, roughly 13% recorded once. Source material: PBMCs. All receptors derive from a male donor with HTLV-1-associated myelopathy (HAM/TSP).

This clonotype was detected ten times or more. The chain carries TRBV2 and TRBJ2-7, with D possibly being TRBD1 (6 bases). Germline-derived CDR1 and CDR2 are SNHLY and FYNNEI. This CDR3 contains 15 residues. Trimming stripped 6 bases from V and 4 bases from J, with 19 bases between. The CDR3 bases are TGTGCCAGCAGATCCGGGACACCTTATAATTACGAGCAGTACTTC. This codes for CASRSGTPYNYEQYF.

This clonotype was counted many times. V and J are TRBV6-2 or TRBV6-3 and TRBJ1-1; 9 bases align to TRBD1. This CDR3 is built from 13 residues. Germline V gene data show CDR1 as MNHEY and CDR2 as SVGEGT. J was trimmed by 3 bases and V by 6 bases; bases with no gene match: 2. CDR3: CASRWTGDTEAFF. In DNA form, the CDR3 reads TGTGCCAGCAGGTGGACAGGGGACACTGAAGCTTTCTTT.

In this sample, this clonotype turned up many times. CDR3 protein: CASRRTSGANEQFF. DNA of the CDR3: TGTGCCAGCAGAAGGACTAGCGGGGCCAATGAGCAGTTCTTC. The chain links TRBV7-2 to TRBJ2-1; TRBD2 aligns across 12 bases. The junction had 3 bases not matched to a gene; V was cut back by 6 bases and J by 6 bases. This CDR3 region has 14 residues. Germline V lookup: CDR1 SGHTA, CDR2 FQGNSA.

At least ten counts were recorded for this clonotype. The rearrangement uses TRBV7-6 and TRBJ2-7; 7 bases agree with TRBD2. J gave up 3 bases and V 3 bases, and 2 bases lay outside the gene matches. The CDR3 covers 13 residues. The germline gives CDR1 SGHVS, CDR2 FNYEAQ. CDR3 bases: TGTGCCAGCAGCTTGGGGGGGAACTACGAGCAGTACTTC. This encodes CASSLGGNYEQYF.

This clonotype was counted ten times or more. The genes are TRBV5-5 and TRBJ1-1; maybe TRBD1 (6 bases). The CDR3 runs 16 residues. Germline V gene data show CDR1 as SGHKS and CDR2 as YYEKEE (reference sequence). V gave up 4 bases and J gave up 7 bases, with 23 bases separating them. In DNA form, the CDR3 reads TGTGCCAGCAGCCCCACAGTAGGGGGGAGGGGGATTGAAGCTTTCTTT. Its translation is CASSPTVGGRGIEAFF.

This clonotype has at least ten counts. The chain carries TRBV28 and TRBJ1-2; 9 bases are shared with TRBD1. Germline V gives CDR1 MDHEN, CDR2 SYDVKM. The CDR3 runs to 14 residues. V trimming: 4 bases; J trimming: 6 bases; junction bases outside the gene matches: 6. CDR3 residues: CASSSTRDRDGYTF. CDR3 coding DNA: TGTGCCAGCAGTTCTACCCGGGACAGGGATGGCTACACCTTC.

This clonotype was picked up many times. V usage is TRBV5-5 and J usage is TRBJ2-1, with a possible D match to TRBD1 (6 bases). V lost 4 bases, J lost 4 bases, and 9 bases lay in between. This CDR3 region has 13 residues. Germline V CDR1 and CDR2: SGHKS, YYEKEE (reference sequence). The CDR3 reads CASSRTVYNEQFF. The DNA of the CDR3 is TGTGCCAGCAGCAGGACAGTTTACAATGAGCAGTTCTTC.

In its sample, this clonotype was seen many times. The chain has TRBV20-1 and TRBJ1-5, with D perhaps TRBD1 (5 bases). V was trimmed by 3 bases and J by 4 bases, leaving 16 bases between them. CDR3 length: 15 residues. The V gene's germline CDR1 is DFQATT and CDR2 SNEGSKA (reference sequence). CDR3 bases: TGCAGTGCTAGTCTAGGGGTTAGGCGAAATCAGCCCCAGCATTTT. Protein: CSASLGVRRNQPQHF.

This clonotype appeared many times. V usage is TRBV12-3 or TRBV12-4 and J usage is TRBJ2-4, with TRBD1 as a possible D gene (6 bases). This CDR3 spans 15 amino acids. The V gene lost 2 bases and the J gene lost 1 base, with 9 bases spanning the gap. CDR3 sequence (DNA): TGTGCCAGCAGTTTAATGAGGGGGGCCAAAAACATTCAGTACTTC. Amino acid sequence: CASSLMRGAKNIQYF.

This clonotype was counted once. This rearrangement joins TRBV4-2 to TRBJ2-5; D unresolved. The germline V gene has CDR1 LGHNA and CDR2 YNFKEQ. V was clipped by 4 bases and J by 11 bases, with 11 bases between them. This CDR3 is built from 11 residues. The DNA for the CDR3 is TGTGCCAGCAGCCTTTACAATGAGCAGTACTTC. This translates into CASSLYNEQYF.

This clonotype has ten or more counts. This chain joins TRBV10-3 and TRBJ1-2; D is perhaps TRBD1 (5 bases). Trimming left V 3 bases short and J 3 bases short, with 14 bases between. The germline gives CDR1 ENHRY, CDR2 SYGVKD. The CDR3 sequence is 15 residues long. DNA for the CDR3: TGTGCCATCAGTGAAGGTCAGGGCGGATACTATGGCTACACCTTC. It encodes CAISEGQGGYYGYTF.

This clonotype appeared many times. The chain carries TRBV4-3 and TRBJ2-2; TRBD2 matches at 7 bases. V lost 0 bases to trimming and J lost 5 bases; unmatched junction nucleotides: 6. The germline V gene has CDR1 LGHNA and CDR2 YSLEER. The CDR3 totals 16 residues. The CDR3 spells CASSQDVTGGTGELFF. CDR3 sequence (DNA): TGCGCCAGCAGCCAAGACGTGACCGGGGGGACCGGGGAGCTGTTTTTT.

The chain links TRBV6-1 to TRBJ2-1; D gene unclear. There are 12 residues in the CDR3. Germline CDR1 is MNHNS and CDR2 is SASEGT. Trimming took 4 bases from V and 9 from J, leaving 10 bases between them. Here the CDR3 DNA reads TGTGCCAGCAGTGCGTGGCCTTCTGAGCAGTTCTTC. Translated: CASSAWPSEQFF.

In the case of this clonotype: One end of the junction does not line up with germline, which may come from a read error. V is TRBV11-2 and J is TRBJ2-7; D not certain. The CDR3 is 11 amino acids. Per germline, CDR1 SGHAT and CDR2 FQNNGV. CDR3 bases: TGTGCCACCAGCCAAGGTTACAAGCAGTACTTC. Protein sequence: CATSQGYKQYF.

The table lists this clonotype with many counts. The chain uses TRBV4-3 and TRBJ2-1; D possibly corresponds to TRBD1 (5 bases). The CDR3 has 15 residues. V was clipped by 1 base and J by 5 bases, with 12 bases between them. Germline V CDR1 and CDR2: LGHNA, YSLEER. In DNA form, the CDR3 reads TGCGCCAGCAGCCAAGGACAGTCCTTCAACAATGAGCAGTTCTTC. Translated: CASSQGQSFNNEQFF.

This rearrangement joins TRBV9 to TRBJ2-3; the D is unclear. The CDR3 runs to 14 residues. V lost 4 bases and J 0 bases, leaving 9 bases between the germline ends. Germline loops: CDR1 SGDLS, CDR2 YYNGEE. In DNA, the CDR3 is TGTGCCAGCAGCCACCAAGGGAGCACAGATACGCAGTATTTT. It codes for CASSHQGSTDTQYF.

This clonotype was counted at least ten times. The CDR3 region is CASSLGRFDTQYF. The CDR3 bases are TGTGCCAGCAGCCTCGGGCGCTTTGATACGCAGTATTTT. The rearrangement uses TRBV7-3 and TRBJ2-3; no definite D call. Germline assignment: CDR1 SGHTA and CDR2 FQGTGA. The CDR3 has 13 amino acids. V shed 5 bases and J shed 6 bases, with 12 bases lying between them.

This clonotype was detected ten times or more. The chain couples TRBV7-6 to TRBJ2-2; no reliable D call. V lost 3 bases, J lost 6 bases, and 5 bases lay in between. Germline V CDR1 and CDR2: SGHVS, FNYEAQ. CDR3 length: 12 amino acids. The CDR3 loop is CASSFPSGELFF. Here the CDR3 DNA reads TGTGCCAGCAGCTTTCCTTCCGGGGAGCTGTTTTTT. Drawing the rest from reference TRBV7-6 and TRBJ2-2, the complete variable domain is GAGVSQSPRYKVTKRGQDVALRCDPISGHVSLYWYRQALGQGPEFLTYFNYEAQQDKSGLPNDRFSAERPEGSISTLTIQRTEQRDSAMYRCASSFPSGELFFGEGSRLTVL.

This clonotype was counted ten times or more. CDR3 amino acids: CSIRVSTTEAFF. The CDR3 nucleotides are TGCAGCATTAGAGTTTCGACCACTGAAGCTTTCTTT. This chain connects TRBV29-1 to TRBJ1-1; D remains ambiguous. V was cut by 8 bases and J by 4 bases, with 14 bases left in between. CDR3 size: 12 residues. Germline assignment: CDR1 SQVTM and CDR2 ANQGSEA.

This clonotype was seen repeatedly, ten times or more. The chain couples TRBV20-1 to TRBJ1-2; 7 bases align to TRBD1. Germline CDR1 DFQATT, CDR2 SNEGSKA (reference sequence). The V and J ends lost 0 bases and 4 bases, in that order; junction bases with no gene match: 5. This CDR3 has 14 amino acids. This chain's CDR3 is CSARDSGQIYGYTF. The CDR3 bases are TGCAGTGCTAGAGATTCGGGACAGATCTATGGCTACACCTTC.

This clonotype was found many times. The chain uses TRBV27 and TRBJ2-7, with TRBD1 as a possible D gene (6 bases). This CDR3 is 14 amino acids long. The germline gives CDR1 MNHEY, CDR2 SMNVEV (reference sequence). The V end was cut by 6 bases, the J end by 1 base, with 13 bases between. The CDR3 DNA reads TGTGCCAGCAGGAGGGGGAGAGGGTCCTACGAGCAGTACTTC. It is translated as CASRRGRGSYEQYF.